This entry lists 14 T cell receptor beta chains sequenced from one sample in a study of neurological immune-mediated disorders. Time point denoted: longitudinal time-point 1 (baseline). In TCRdb, the 5' RACE reads were re-called with MiXCR into one record per CDR3 protein. The sample holds approximately 53,000 distinct CDR3 sequences, 10% seen once. Specimen: PBMCs. These receptors originate from a middle-aged woman in good health.

At least ten counts were recorded for this clonotype. V gene TRBV4-3 combines with J gene TRBJ1-1; no firm D call. In germline, CDR1 is LGHNA, CDR2 YSLEER. The CDR3 is 15 residues long. The ends were cut back, 0 bases at V and 0 bases at J, with 8 bases in the middle. CDR3 protein: CASSQEEGMNTEAFF. In nucleotides, the CDR3 is TGCGCCAGCAGCCAAGAAGAGGGTATGAACACTGAAGCTTTCTTT.

This clonotype was seen ten or more times. V gene TRBV3-1 combines with J gene TRBJ2-7; D is perhaps TRBD1 (6 bases). The CDR3 consists of 14 residues. CDR1 and CDR2 from the germline V gene are LGHDT and YNNKEL (reference sequence). Between the trimmed V and J ends, which lost 2 bases and 3 bases, there was a span of 11 bases. CDR3 in amino acids: CASSQPGQHYEQYF. Here the CDR3 DNA reads TGTGCCAGCAGCCAACCCGGACAGCACTACGAGCAGTACTTC.

This clonotype was observed at least ten times. This rearrangement joins TRBV25-1 to TRBJ2-3, with a weak D call TRBD1 (5 bases). The CDR3 sequence is 14 residues long. Trimming cost V 2 bases and J 1 base, with 7 bases left between them. Per germline, CDR1 MGHDK and CDR2 SYGVNS. The CDR3 loop is CASSEAGRTDTQYF. For the CDR3, the DNA is TGTGCCAGCAGTGAAGCAGGGCGCACAGATACGCAGTATTTT.

This clonotype was detected many times. The chain is built from TRBV6-6 and TRBJ1-2; the D gene is possibly TRBD1 (6 bases). Germline lookup yields CDR1 MNHNY and CDR2 SVGAGI (reference sequence). Trimming removed 3 bases at V and 3 bases at J, with 14 bases between. This CDR3 has 15 amino acids. The CDR3 DNA follows: TGTGCCAGCAGTTATCTTCCAGGGGCCTACTATGGCTACACCTTC. Translation gives CASSYLPGAYYGYTF.

Note on this clonotype: A read error is likely, as this CDR3 ends without the conserved phenylalanine or tryptophan. The chain combines TRBV3-1 with TRBJ1-1; the match to TRBD1 covers 7 bases. The CDR3 has 14 amino acids. Germline CDR1 reads LGHDT; CDR2 reads YNNKEL (reference sequence). The CDR3 sequence is CASSQDGTVSDAFL. Here the CDR3 DNA reads TGTGCCAGCAGCCAAGACGGGACAGTCTCTGATGCTTTCTTA.

This clonotype was observed many times. The chain links TRBV11-2 to TRBJ2-5; D is uncertain. The CDR3 contains 13 residues. Trimming pared 4 bases from V and 5 bases from J, leaving 11 bases between. Germline lookup yields CDR1 SGHAT and CDR2 FQNNGV. In DNA, the CDR3 is TGTGCCAGCAGCTCACAGAGGTCGGAGACCCAGTACTTC. Protein sequence: CASSSQRSETQYF.

The V and J genes are TRBV6-6 and TRBJ2-6, with D possibly being TRBD1 (5 bases). V was clipped by 5 bases and J by 0 bases, with 11 bases between them. Germline assignment: CDR1 MNHNY and CDR2 SVGAGI (reference sequence). This CDR3 is built from 16 residues. CDR3 sequence reads: CASSARQSSGANVLTF. In DNA form, the CDR3 reads TGTGCCAGCAGTGCCCGACAGAGCTCTGGGGCCAACGTCCTGACTTTC.

This clonotype was recorded at least ten times. The chain recombines TRBV12-3 or TRBV12-4 with TRBJ1-2; D is uncertain. The germline V and J ends were trimmed by 3 bases and 3 bases, with 5 bases remaining between them. The CDR3 is 12 residues long. CDR3 nucleotide sequence: TGTGCCAGCAGTTTGGCGTACTATGGCTACACCTTC. Its protein product is CASSLAYYGYTF.

A few counts support this clonotype. This sequence joins TRBV18 and TRBJ1-1; no clear D. Germline CDR1 KGHSH, CDR2 LQKENI. V lost 2 bases to trimming and J lost 4 bases, with 8 bases between them. This CDR3 region has 13 residues. The CDR3 region has the DNA TGTGCCAGCTCACCAACCGATGGCACTGAAGCTTTCTTT. It is translated as CASSPTDGTEAFF.

There are many counts of this clonotype. DNA for the CDR3: TGTGCCAGCAGGGGCGGGGGCTATGGCTACACCTTC. This translates into CASRGGGYGYTF. V and J are TRBV6-5 and TRBJ1-2; a possible D gene is TRBD1 (5 bases). The CDR3 consists of 12 residues. The V and J ends lost 6 bases and 4 bases respectively, with 9 bases between them. Per germline, CDR1 MNHEY and CDR2 SVGAGI.

This clonotype was seen many times. The V gene is TRBV5-5, the J gene TRBJ1-2; no clear D. Germline lookup yields CDR1 SGHKS and CDR2 YYEKEE (reference sequence). V lost 3 bases and J 4 bases, leaving 19 bases between the germline ends. This CDR3 contains 16 residues. The chain's CDR3 is CASSSDLKTRVYGYTF. CDR3 nucleotide sequence: TGTGCCAGCAGCTCGGACCTAAAGACCAGAGTCTATGGCTACACCTTC.

Ten or more counts support this clonotype. The chain uses TRBV20-1 and TRBJ1-1, with D unclear. The CDR3 has 11 residues. The germline V and J ends were trimmed by 3 bases and 7 bases, with 9 bases remaining between them. Germline values: CDR1 DFQATT, CDR2 SNEGSKA (reference sequence). DNA for the CDR3: TGCAGTGCTAGCCCCGTGTTTGAAGCTTTCTTT. Its protein product is CSASPVFEAFF.

This clonotype has at least ten counts. The rearrangement joins TRBV7-2 to TRBJ2-7; no firm D call. V gave up 5 bases and J gave up 2 bases, with 13 bases separating them. The V gene's germline CDR1 is SGHTA and CDR2 FQGNSA. This CDR3 spans 14 amino acids. In nucleotides, the CDR3 is TGTGCCAGCAGCCACCGGGCTGGGGCCTACGAGCAGTACTTC. Translating gives CASSHRAGAYEQYF.

This clonotype appeared many times. The V call is TRBV7-9, the J call TRBJ1-1; D gene uncertain. The CDR3 covers 14 residues. V lost 5 bases to trimming and J lost 5 bases, with 15 bases between them. Germline assignment: CDR1 SEHNR and CDR2 FQNEAQ (reference sequence). DNA for the CDR3: TGTGCCAGCAGCCGCAGCCGGACCGGGACTGAAGCTTTCTTT. Translation gives CASSRSRTGTEAFF.